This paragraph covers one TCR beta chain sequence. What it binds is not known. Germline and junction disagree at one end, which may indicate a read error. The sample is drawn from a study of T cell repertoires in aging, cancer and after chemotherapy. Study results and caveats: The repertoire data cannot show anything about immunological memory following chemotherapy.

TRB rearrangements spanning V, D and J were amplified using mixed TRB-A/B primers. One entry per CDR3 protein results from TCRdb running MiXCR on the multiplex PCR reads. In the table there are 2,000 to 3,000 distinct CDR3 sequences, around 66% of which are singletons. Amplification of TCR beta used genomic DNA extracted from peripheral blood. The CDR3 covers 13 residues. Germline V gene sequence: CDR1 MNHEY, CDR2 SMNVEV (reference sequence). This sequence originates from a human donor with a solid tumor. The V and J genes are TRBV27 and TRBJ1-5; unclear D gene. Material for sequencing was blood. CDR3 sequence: CPTAPFPNQPQHF. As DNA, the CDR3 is TGCCCCACGGCGCCCTTCCCCAATCAGCCCCAGCATTTT.